This T cell receptor (beta chain) was captured by sequencing in a study of blood T cell repertoires in COVID-19. At the level of the study: The United States, Italy and Spain were the sources of the acute and convalescent COVID-19 samples. The analysed material was cDNA or gDNA that came from T cells, B-cell-depleted T cells, or PBMCs.

Authors' processing steps: Estimates of nucleated cell counts were drawn from the amplification of reference gene primers. Produced via immunoSEQ multiplex PCR; TCRdb's table is partial and in-frame only. For V, J and clone size, that table is used; D and trimming come from the DNA. The profile covers about 73,000 clones, with around 80% appearing a single time and around 5% taken by the ten largest. The CDR3 extends over 20 amino acids. Germline values: CDR1 SGHRS, CDR2 YFSETQ. V lost 0 bases and J lost 0; bases outside the gene matches: 12. The specimen sequenced was peripheral blood. V is TRBV5-1 and J is TRBJ2-4; 10 nucleotides agree with TRBD2. The receptor comes from a man aged 45-65 years with active COVID-19. Written as DNA, the CDR3 is TGCGCCAGCAGCTTGGCGCTAGCGGGAGAGAACTTCCTAGCCAAAAACATTCAGTACTTC. It translates to CASSLALAGENFLAKNIQYF. Together with reference TRBV5-1 and TRBJ2-4, the CDR3 gives the full variable domain: KAGVTQTPRYLIKTRGQQVTLSCSPISGHRSVSWYQQTPGQGLQFLFEYFSETQRNKGNFPGRFSGRQFSNSRSEMNVSTLELGDSALYLCASSLALAGENFLAKNIQYFGAGTRLSVL.